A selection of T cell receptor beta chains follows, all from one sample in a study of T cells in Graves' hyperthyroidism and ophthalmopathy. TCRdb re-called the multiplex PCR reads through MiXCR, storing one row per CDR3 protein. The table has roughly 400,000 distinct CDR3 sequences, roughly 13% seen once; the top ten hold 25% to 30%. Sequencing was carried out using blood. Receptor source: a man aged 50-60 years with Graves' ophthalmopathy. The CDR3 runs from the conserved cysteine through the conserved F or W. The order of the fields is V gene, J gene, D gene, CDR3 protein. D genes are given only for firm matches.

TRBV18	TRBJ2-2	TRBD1	CASSPAQGRLNGELFF
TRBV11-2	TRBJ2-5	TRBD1	CASSPQGAGETQYF
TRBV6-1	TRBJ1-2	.	CASSRDAPGTF
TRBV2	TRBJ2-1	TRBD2	CASRLGLAGGYNEQFF
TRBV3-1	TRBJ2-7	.	CASSQEAPYEQYF
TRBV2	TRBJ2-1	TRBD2	CASSEYSGRANEQFF
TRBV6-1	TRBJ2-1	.	CASSGRTVVITYNEQFF
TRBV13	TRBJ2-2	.	CASSLGGMGTGELFF
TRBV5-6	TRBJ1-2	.	CASSLEGVGGYTF
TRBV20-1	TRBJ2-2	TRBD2	CSAREHGLAGVAGELFF
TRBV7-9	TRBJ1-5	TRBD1	CASGQGAYSNQPQHF
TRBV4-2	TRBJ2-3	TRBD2	CASSQAGLAGWTDTQYF
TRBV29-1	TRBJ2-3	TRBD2	CSVEQAGVTDTQYF
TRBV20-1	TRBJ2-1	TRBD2	CSATPGLAGDAIEQFF
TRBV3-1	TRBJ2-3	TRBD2	CASRPRGAGGADTQYF
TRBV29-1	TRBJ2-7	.	CSVSTGAYEQYF
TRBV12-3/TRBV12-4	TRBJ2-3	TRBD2	CASSIAGADTQYF
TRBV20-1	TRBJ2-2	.	CSARATSKLTNTGELFF
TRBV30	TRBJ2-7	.	CAWSPTGNEQYF
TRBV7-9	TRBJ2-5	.	CASSPGSGEGTQYF
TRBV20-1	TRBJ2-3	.	CSASSADRQPDTQYF
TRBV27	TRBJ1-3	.	CASSATGYSGNTIYF
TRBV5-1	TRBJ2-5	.	CASSFGTSRGETQYF
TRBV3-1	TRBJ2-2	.	CASSQEGQSGELFF
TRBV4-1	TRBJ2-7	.	CASSQGIQAAYEQYF
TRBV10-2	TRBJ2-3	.	CASSESWGESTDTQYF
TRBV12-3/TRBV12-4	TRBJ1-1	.	CASSQNRRNTEAFF
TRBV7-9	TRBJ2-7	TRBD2	CASSRGLASSYEQYF
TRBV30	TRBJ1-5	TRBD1	CAWSVSGGFSNQPQHF
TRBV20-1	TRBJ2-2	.	CSASGLTGELFF
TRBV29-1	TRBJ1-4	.	CSCERNEKLFF
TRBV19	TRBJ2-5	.	CASSGRGLETQYF
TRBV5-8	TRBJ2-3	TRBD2	CASSLGTSETTQYF
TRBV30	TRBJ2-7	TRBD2	CAWSKGLAWYEQYF
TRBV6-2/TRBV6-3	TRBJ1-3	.	CASSEGPSGNTIYF
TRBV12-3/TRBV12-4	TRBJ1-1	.	CASSIPIGRGTEAFF
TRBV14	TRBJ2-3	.	CASSHRLVWAHTDTQYF
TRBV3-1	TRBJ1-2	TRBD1	CASSPDRGLGGYTF
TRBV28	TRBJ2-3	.	CAARQGLVTDTQYF
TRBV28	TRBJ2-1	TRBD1	CASKPTGRSYNEQFF
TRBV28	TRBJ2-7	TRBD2	CASSSEGGTSGRVHEQYF
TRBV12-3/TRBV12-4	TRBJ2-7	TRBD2	CASTTRGLAAYEQYF
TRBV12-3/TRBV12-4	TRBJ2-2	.	CASSLLSGSVGELFF
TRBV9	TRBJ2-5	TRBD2	CASSTRTSGQETQYF